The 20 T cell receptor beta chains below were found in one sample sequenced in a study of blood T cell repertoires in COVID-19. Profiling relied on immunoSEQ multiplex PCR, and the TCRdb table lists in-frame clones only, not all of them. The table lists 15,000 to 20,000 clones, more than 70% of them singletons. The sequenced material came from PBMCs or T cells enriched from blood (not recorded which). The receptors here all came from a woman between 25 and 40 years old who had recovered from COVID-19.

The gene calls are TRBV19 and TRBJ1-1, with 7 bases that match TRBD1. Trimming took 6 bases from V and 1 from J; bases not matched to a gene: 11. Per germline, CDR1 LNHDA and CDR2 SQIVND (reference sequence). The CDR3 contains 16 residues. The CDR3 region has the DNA TGTGCCAGTAGGAGGACAGGCGGGAACCGGAACACTGAAGCTTTCTTT. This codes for CASRRTGGNRNTEAFF.

CDR3 protein: CASSLGQGAGAFF. CDR3 sequence (DNA): TGTGCCAGCAGCTTAGGACAGGGGGCTGGAGCTTTCTTT. The V call is TRBV5-4, the J call TRBJ1-1; TRBD1 agrees at 11 bases. The germline CDR1 and CDR2 sequences are SGHNT and YYREEE (reference sequence). V was clipped by 2 bases and J by 10 bases; unmatched bases: 4. The CDR3 runs to 13 residues.

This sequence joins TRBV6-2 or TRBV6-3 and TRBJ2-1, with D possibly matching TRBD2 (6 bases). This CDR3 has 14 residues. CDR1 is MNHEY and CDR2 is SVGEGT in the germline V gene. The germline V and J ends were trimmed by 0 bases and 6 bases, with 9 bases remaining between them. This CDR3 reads CASSYSKEGNEQFF. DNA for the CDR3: TGTGCCAGCAGTTACTCGAAGGAGGGCAATGAGCAGTTCTTC.

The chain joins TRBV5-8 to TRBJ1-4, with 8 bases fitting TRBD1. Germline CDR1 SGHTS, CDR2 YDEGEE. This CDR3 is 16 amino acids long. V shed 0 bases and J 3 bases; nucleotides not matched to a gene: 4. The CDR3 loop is CASSLGQGASNEKLFF. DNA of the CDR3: TGTGCCAGCAGCTTGGGTCAGGGGGCCTCTAATGAAAAACTGTTTTTT.

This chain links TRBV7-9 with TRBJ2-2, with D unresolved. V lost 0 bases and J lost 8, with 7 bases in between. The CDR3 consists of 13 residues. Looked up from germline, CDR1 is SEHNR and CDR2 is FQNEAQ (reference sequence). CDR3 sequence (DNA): TGTGCCAGCAGCTTAGCGGGCCGGGGGGAGCTGTTTTTT. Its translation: CASSLAGRGELFF.

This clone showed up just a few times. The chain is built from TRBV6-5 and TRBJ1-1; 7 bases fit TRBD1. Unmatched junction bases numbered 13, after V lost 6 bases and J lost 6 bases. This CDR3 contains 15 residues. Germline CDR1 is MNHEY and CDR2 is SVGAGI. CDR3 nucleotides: TGTGCCAGCAGGGCAGGGGGTCGGGGCGGGGCTGAAGCTTTCTTT. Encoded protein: CASRAGGRGGAEAFF.

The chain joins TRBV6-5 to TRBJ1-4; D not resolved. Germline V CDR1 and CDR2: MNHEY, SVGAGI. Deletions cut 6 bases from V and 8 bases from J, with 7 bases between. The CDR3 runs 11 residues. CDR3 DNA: TGTGCCAGCAGGTCGGGGGAAAAACTGTTTTTT. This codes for CASRSGEKLFF.

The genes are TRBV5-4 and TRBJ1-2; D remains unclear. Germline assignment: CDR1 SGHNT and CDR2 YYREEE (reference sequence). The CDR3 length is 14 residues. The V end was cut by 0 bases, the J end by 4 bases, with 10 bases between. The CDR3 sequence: CASSLDSVSYGYTF. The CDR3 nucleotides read TGTGCCAGCAGCTTGGACTCGGTCTCCTATGGCTACACCTTC. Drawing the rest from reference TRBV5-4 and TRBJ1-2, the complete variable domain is ETGVTQSPTHLIKTRGQQVTLRCSSQSGHNTVSWYQQALGQGPQFIFQYYREEENGRGNFPPRFSGLQFPNYSSELNVNALELDDSALYLCASSLDSVSYGYTFGSGTRLTVV.

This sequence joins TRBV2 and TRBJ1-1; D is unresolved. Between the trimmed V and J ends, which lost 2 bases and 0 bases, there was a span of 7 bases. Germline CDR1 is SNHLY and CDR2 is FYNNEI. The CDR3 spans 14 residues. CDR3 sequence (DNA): TGTGCCAGCAGTGAACCCCAGATGAACACTGAAGCTTTCTTT. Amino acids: CASSEPQMNTEAFF.

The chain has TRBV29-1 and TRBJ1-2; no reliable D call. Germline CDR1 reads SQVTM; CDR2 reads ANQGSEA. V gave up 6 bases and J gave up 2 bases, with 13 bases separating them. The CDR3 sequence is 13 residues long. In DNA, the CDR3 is TGCAGCGTGGGCGACTGGGCGAACTATGGCTACACCTTC. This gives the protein CSVGDWANYGYTF.

The CDR3 reads CASSYSSGGTTDTQYF. The CDR3 region has the DNA TGTGCCAGCAGTTACTCGAGCGGGGGGACCACAGATACGCAGTATTTT. V and J are TRBV6-2 or TRBV6-3 and TRBJ2-3; 9 bases are a match to TRBD2. Germline V gene lookup returns CDR1 MNHEY and CDR2 SVGEGT. The trim removed 0 bases at V and 2 bases at J, leaving 3 bases unmatched. CDR3 length equals 16 residues.

CDR3 amino acids: CASSESPGGRNEQYF. As DNA, the CDR3 is TGTGCCAGCAGTGAATCGCCGGGGGGCCGTAACGAGCAGTACTTC. The chain uses TRBV25-1 and TRBJ2-7; possible D gene TRBD2, 7 bases. V lost 1 base and J lost 5, with 15 bases in between. The CDR3 runs 15 residues. CDR1 and CDR2 (germline): MGHDK, SYGVNS.

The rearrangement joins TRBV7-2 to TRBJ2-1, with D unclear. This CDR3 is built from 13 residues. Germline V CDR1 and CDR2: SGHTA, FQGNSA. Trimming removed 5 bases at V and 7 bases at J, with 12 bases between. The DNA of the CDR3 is TGTGCCAGCAGCGAAGTAGCCATTAATGAGCAGTTCTTC. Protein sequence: CASSEVAINEQFF.

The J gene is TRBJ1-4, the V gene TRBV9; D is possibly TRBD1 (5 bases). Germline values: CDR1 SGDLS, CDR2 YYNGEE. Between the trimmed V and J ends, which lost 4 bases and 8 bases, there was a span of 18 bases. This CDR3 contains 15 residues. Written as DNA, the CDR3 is TGTGCCAGCAGCCCAAGGAGGGGAGTTGACGAAAAACTGTTTTTT. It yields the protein CASSPRRGVDEKLFF.

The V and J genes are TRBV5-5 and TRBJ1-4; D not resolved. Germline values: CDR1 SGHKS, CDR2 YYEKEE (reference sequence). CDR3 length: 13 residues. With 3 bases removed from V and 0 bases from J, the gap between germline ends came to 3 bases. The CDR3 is CASSSATNEKLFF. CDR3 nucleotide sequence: TGTGCCAGCAGCTCGGCAACTAATGAAAAACTGTTTTTT.

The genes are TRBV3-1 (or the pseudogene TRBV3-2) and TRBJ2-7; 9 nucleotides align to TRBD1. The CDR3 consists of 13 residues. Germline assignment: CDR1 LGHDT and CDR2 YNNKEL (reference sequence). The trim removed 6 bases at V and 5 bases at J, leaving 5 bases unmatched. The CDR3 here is CASRDRGLDEQYF. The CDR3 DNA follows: TGTGCCAGCAGGGACAGGGGTTTAGACGAGCAGTACTTC.

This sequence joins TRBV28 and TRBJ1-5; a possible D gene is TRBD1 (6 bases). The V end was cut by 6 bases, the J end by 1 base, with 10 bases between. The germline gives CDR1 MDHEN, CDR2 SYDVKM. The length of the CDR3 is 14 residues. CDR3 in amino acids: CASSRGQSNQPQHF. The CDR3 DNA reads TGTGCCAGCAGCCGAGGACAGAGCAATCAGCCCCAGCATTTT.

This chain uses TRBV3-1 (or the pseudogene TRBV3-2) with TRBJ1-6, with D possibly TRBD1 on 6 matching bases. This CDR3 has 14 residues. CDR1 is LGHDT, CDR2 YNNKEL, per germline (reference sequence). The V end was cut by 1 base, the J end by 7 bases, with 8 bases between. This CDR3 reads CASSQGTANSPLHF. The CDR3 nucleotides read TGTGCCAGCAGCCAAGGGACAGCGAATTCACCCCTCCACTTT.

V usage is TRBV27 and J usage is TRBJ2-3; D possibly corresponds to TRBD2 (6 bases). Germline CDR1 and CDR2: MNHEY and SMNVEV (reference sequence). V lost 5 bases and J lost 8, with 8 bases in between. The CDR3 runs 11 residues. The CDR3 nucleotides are TGTGCCAGCAGTCTAGCGTCTACGCAGTATTTT. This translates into CASSLASTQYF.

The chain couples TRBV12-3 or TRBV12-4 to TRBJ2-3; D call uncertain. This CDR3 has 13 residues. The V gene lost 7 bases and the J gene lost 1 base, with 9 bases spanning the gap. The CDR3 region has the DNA TGTGCCAGCATTCTCCGGGGCACAGATACGCAGTATTTT. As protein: CASILRGTDTQYF.